This T cell receptor (beta chain) originates from a study of regulatory T cells in long-lasting Graves disease. Looking at the study overall: Positive TSH receptor antibodies alongside over 5 years of antithyroid drugs were what marked Graves' disease as persistent.

A remark on this clonotype: What it recognizes is unknown.

Specified time point: persistent/refractory GD, antithyroid drugs over 5 years with positive TRAb. PBMC RNA served as the TCR library source. The patient group derived from an endocrinology department in Xi'an, China. Findings of the study overall: Lower TCR diversity was seen in persistent Graves' patients than in newly diagnosed ones.

CDR3-region Arm-PCR and iRepertoire HTBI primers produced the TCR beta libraries. TCRdb analysed the multiplex PCR reads with MiXCR anew, one entry per CDR3 protein. Counted here are 450,000 or so distinct CDR3 sequences, around 21% occurring once; the ten biggest clones make up approximately 8%. This clonotype was obtained from a female donor with Graves disease. Source: peripheral blood mononuclear cells (PBMCs), taken when the disease was refractory, from a patient treated with antithyroid drugs.

CDR3 DNA: TGCAGCGTTGAAATGGGACTGAACTACAATGAGCAGTTCTTC. Residues: CSVEMGLNYNEQFF. The gene calls are TRBV29-1 and TRBJ2-1; D may be TRBD2 (6 bases). Trimming left V 2 bases short and J 3 bases short, with 11 bases between. CDR1 and CDR2 from the germline V gene are SQVTM and ANQGSEA. The CDR3 contains 14 residues.